The clone carrying this T cell receptor (beta chain) has at least ten counts. Its specificity is unknown. PCR was performed a second time for about 6 to 12 cycles using a sample-barcoded 5' primer and a J-beta primer mix. TCRdb reanalysed the 5' RACE reads using MiXCR and keeps one entry per CDR3 protein. The table lists 650,000 to 950,000 distinct CDR3 sequences, roughly 44% of them singletons. The germline V and J ends were trimmed by 0 bases and 1 base, with 7 bases remaining between them. CDR3 length: 16 residues. Germline loops: CDR1 SEHNR, CDR2 FQNEAQ (reference sequence). This sample was taken from a study of blood T cells in healthy people across ages. Looking at the study overall: About one barcoded beta molecule per two T cells was captured by template switching. Study results and caveats: Strong correlation was found linking TCR beta diversity to naive T cell percentage. With age, beta diversity per million T cells declined roughly linearly, significantly by 40.

The sample comprised blood. This clonotype was sampled from a man in his fifties or sixties in good health. This chain joins TRBV7-9 and TRBJ2-6, with D perhaps TRBD2 (5 bases). Here the CDR3 reads CASSLARGSGANVLTF. DNA for the CDR3: TGTGCCAGCAGCTTAGCTCGGGGATCTGGGGCCAACGTCCTGACTTTC. The full variable domain, rest sourced from reference TRBV7-9 and TRBJ2-6, is DTGVSQNPRHKITKRGQNVTFRCDPISEHNRLYWYRQTLGQGPEFLTYFQNEAQLEKSRLLSDRFSAERPKGSFSTLEIQRTEQGDSAMYLCASSLARGSGANVLTFGAGSRLTVL.